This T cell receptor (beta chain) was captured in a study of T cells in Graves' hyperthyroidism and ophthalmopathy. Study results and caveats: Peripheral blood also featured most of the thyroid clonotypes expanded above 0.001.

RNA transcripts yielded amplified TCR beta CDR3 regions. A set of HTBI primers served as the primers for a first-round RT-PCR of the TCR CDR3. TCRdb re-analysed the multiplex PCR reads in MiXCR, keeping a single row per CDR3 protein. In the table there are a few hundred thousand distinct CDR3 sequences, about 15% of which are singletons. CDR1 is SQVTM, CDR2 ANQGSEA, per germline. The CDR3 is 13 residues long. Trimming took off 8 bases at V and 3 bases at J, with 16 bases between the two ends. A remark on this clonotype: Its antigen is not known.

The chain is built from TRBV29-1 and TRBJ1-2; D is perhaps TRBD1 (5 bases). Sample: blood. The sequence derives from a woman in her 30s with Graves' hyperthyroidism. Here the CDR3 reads CSTARGGDYGYTF. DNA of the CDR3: TGCAGCACCGCCCGGGGGGGTGACTATGGCTACACCTTC.